This T cell receptor beta chain was captured in a study of blood T cell repertoires in COVID-19. As for the study in general: Whether acute or convalescent, the COVID-19 samples came from the United States, Italy and Spain.

Germline values: CDR1 KGHSH, CDR2 LQKENI. Trimming removed 6 bases at V and 10 bases at J, with 19 bases between. This CDR3 has 15 residues. A single count supports this clone. In the authors' workflow: Cell counts per sample came from amplifying reference gene primers. Repertoires were generated with immunoSEQ multiplex PCR, while TCRdb's copy carries only in-frame clones and drops some. That table gives V, J and clone size, and the DNA gave D and trimming. The table has a few hundred thousand clones, approximately 85% seen once; the top ten hold 9.5% to 12%. The chain uses TRBV18 and TRBJ1-6, with D hard to call. The clonotype originates from a woman between 65 and 79 years old with acute or convalescent COVID-19. Sequenced: peripheral blood. CDR3: CASSQAGSARSPLHF. As DNA, the CDR3 is TGTGCCAGCTCCCAAGCCGGGTCGGCGAGATCACCCCTCCACTTT.